This TCR beta chain appears in the sequencing data of a study of shared clonotypes between healthy human individuals. Study-level information: Per donor, CD8 memory used one plate, CD8 naive used two, CD4 memory used three and CD4 naive used three.

An even split of each subset's genomic DNA across several immunoSEQ plates was performed. Profiled with immunoSEQ multiplex PCR; TCRdb holds only in-frame clones, not every one. The profile shows some 650,000 clones, 97% of them singletons. The study drew its donors from healthy HIV-negative adults without recent acute infections or vaccinations. On this clone itself: What it binds is unknown.

Broader study findings: Naive CD4 clonotypes overlapped across a few donors at approximately 4.5%.

CDR1 and CDR2 from the germline V gene are ENHRY and SYGVKD. The ends were cut back, 2 bases at V and 7 bases at J, with 18 bases in the middle. This CDR3 has 16 residues. The chain employs TRBV10-3 and TRBJ2-1; D may correspond to TRBD1 or TRBD2 (5 bases each). This sequence was found in a woman in her twenties or thirties in good health. Input material: naive CD4+ T cells sorted from blood. Noted subset: CD45RA+ positively selected. The CDR3 reads CAISEVPGTLFNEQFF. CDR3 DNA: TGTGCCATCAGTGAGGTGCCCGGGACCCTTTTTAATGAGCAGTTCTTC.